The 9 T cell receptor beta chains below all came from one sample that was sequenced in a study of PD-L1 blockade in urothelial cancer. Assay used: immunoSEQ multiplex PCR; TCRdb lists only in-frame clones, some missing. The sample shows 90,000 to 100,000 clones, nearly 90% of them seen only once. Time point described: pretreatment peripheral blood. Here the sequenced sample was PBMCs, taken around atezolizumab (anti-PD-L1) treatment. The receptors shown here come from a man aged 60 to 75 with urothelial cancer.

The chain recombines TRBV18 with TRBJ2-4; 14 nucleotides line up with TRBD2. CDR1 is KGHSH, CDR2 LQKENI, per germline. The trim removed 5 bases at V and 10 bases at J, leaving 4 bases unmatched. This CDR3 has 14 residues. The CDR3 sequence is CASSGTSGSEIQYF. The CDR3 bases are TGTGCCAGCTCAGGGACTAGCGGGAGTGAAATTCAGTACTTC.

The CDR3 reads CASRTGGLGTEAFF. For the CDR3, the DNA is TGTGCCAGCCGTACAGGGGGGTTGGGGACTGAAGCTTTCTTT. The chain couples TRBV6-1 to TRBJ1-1; the match to TRBD1 covers 8 bases. Trimming at V came to 8 bases and at J to 5 bases, leaving 10 bases not matched to a gene. The germline CDR1 and CDR2 sequences are MNHNS and SASEGT. There are 14 residues in the CDR3.

The genes are TRBV18 and TRBJ2-7; 11 bases map to TRBD1. With 3 bases clipped from V and 3 bases from J, the junction kept 1 base outside the gene matches. The CDR3 has 14 amino acids. CDR1 KGHSH and CDR2 LQKENI come from the germline V gene. In DNA, the CDR3 is TGTGCCAGCTCACCGGGACAGGGGGACTACGAGCAGTACTTC. Translating it yields CASSPGQGDYEQYF.

The chain is built from TRBV7-2 and TRBJ1-3; no firm D call. V shed 3 bases and J shed 3 bases, with 12 bases lying between them. This CDR3 is built from 15 residues. CDR1 SGHTA and CDR2 FQGNSA come from the germline V gene. The DNA of the CDR3 is TGTGCCAGCAGCTTTTTTGGCGGGTTTGGAAACACCATATATTTT. As protein: CASSFFGGFGNTIYF.

The chain has TRBV4-3 and TRBJ1-1; D is uncertain. The CDR3 extends over 13 amino acids. Deletions cut 4 bases from V and 1 base from J, with 7 bases between. The germline V gene encodes CDR1 LGHNA and CDR2 YSLEER. The CDR3 DNA follows: TGCGCCAGCAGCCCGGTCCGGAACACTGAAGCTTTCTTT. Its protein product is CASSPVRNTEAFF.

The chain links TRBV6-4 to TRBJ1-1, with 9 bases matching TRBD1. This CDR3 has 15 amino acids. Germline values: CDR1 MRHNA, CDR2 SNTAGT. The J segment lost 6 bases and the V segment lost 4 bases, leaving 9 bases of the junction unmatched. CDR3 sequence reads: CASSVSTGGIAEAFF. The CDR3 region has the DNA TGTGCCAGCAGTGTGTCGACAGGGGGGATTGCTGAAGCTTTCTTT.

The chain employs TRBV4-3 and TRBJ2-3; D unresolved. The CDR3 is 13 amino acids. Germline-derived CDR1 and CDR2 are LGHNA and YSLEER. Trimming removed 11 bases at V and 0 bases at J, with 12 bases between. In DNA form, the CDR3 reads TGCGCCTCGAGTGTTTCTAGCACAGATACGCAGTATTTT. Translated: CASSVSSTDTQYF.

The chain uses TRBV19 and TRBJ1-1, with TRBD1 identical over 7 bases. CDR3 length equals 16 residues. In germline, CDR1 is LNHDA, CDR2 SQIVND (reference sequence). V lost 5 bases, J lost 0 bases, and 9 bases stayed unmatched. The CDR3 loop reads CASSPRQGGMNTEAFF. CDR3 nucleotide sequence: TGTGCCAGTAGTCCACGACAGGGTGGGATGAACACTGAAGCTTTCTTT.

The rearrangement links TRBV10-3 to TRBJ2-3; D gene uncertain. CDR1 is ENHRY, CDR2 SYGVKD, per germline. V dropped 6 bases and J dropped 4 bases, with 14 bases sitting between them. CDR3 length equals 14 residues. This CDR3 reads CAISRQAGSDTQYF. CDR3 DNA sequence: TGTGCCATCAGCCGGCAGGCAGGCTCAGATACGCAGTATTTT.